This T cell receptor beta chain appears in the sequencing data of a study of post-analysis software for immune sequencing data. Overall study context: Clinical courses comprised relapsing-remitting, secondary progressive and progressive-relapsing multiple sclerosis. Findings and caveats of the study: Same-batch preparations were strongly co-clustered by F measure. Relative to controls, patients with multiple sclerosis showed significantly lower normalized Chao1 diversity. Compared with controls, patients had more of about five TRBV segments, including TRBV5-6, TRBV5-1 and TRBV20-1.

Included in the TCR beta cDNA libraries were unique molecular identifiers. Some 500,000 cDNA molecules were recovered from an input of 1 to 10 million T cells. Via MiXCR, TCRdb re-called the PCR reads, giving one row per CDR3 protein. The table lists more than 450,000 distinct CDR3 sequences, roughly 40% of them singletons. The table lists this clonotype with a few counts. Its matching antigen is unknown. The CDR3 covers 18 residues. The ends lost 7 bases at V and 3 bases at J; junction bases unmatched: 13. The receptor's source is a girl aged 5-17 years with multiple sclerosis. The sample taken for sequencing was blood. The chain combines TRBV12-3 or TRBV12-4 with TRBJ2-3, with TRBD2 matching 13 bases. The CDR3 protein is CASKPLARGLAGTDTQYF. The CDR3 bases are TGTGCCAGCAAACCCTTGGCGCGGGGACTAGCGGGAACAGATACGCAGTATTTT.